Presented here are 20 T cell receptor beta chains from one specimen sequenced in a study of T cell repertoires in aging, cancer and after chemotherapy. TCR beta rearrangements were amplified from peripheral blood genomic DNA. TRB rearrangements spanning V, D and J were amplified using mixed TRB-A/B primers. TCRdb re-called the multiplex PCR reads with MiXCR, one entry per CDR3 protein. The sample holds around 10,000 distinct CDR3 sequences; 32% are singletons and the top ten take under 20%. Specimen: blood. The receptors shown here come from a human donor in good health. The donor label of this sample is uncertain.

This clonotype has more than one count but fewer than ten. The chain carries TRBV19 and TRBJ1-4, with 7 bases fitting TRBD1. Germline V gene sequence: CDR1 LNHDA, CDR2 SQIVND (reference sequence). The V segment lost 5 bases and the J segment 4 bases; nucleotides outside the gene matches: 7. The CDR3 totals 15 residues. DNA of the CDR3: TGTGCCAGTAGTCCTCGGACAGGCGTTAATGAAAAACTGTTTTTT. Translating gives CASSPRTGVNEKLFF.

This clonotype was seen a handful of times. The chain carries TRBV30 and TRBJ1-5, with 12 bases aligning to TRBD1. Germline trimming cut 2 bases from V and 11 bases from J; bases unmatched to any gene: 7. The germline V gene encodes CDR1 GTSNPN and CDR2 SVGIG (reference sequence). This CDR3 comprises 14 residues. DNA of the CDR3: TGTGCCTGGAGTTGGGGACAGGGGGCTAAGGCCCAGCATTTT. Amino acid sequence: CAWSWGQGAKAQHF.

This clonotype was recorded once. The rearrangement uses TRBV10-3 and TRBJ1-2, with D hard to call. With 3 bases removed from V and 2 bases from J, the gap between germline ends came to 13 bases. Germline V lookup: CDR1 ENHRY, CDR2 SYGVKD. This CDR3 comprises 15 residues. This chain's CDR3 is CAISDPGGRNYGYTF. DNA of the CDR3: TGTGCCATCAGTGACCCAGGCGGTCGGAACTATGGCTACACCTTC.

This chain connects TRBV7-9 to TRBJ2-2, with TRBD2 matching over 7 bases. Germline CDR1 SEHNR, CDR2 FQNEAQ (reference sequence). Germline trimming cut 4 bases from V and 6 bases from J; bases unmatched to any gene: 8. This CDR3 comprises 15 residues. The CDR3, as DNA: TGTGCCAGCAGCTCCGGGGGAGGGTTCCCCGGGGAGCTGTTTTTT. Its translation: CASSSGGGFPGELFF. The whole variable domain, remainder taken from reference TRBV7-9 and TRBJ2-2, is DTGVSQNPRHKITKRGQNVTFRCDPISEHNRLYWYRQTLGQGPEFLTYFQNEAQLEKSRLLSDRFSAERPKGSFSTLEIQRTEQGDSAMYLCASSSGGGFPGELFFGEGSRLTVL.

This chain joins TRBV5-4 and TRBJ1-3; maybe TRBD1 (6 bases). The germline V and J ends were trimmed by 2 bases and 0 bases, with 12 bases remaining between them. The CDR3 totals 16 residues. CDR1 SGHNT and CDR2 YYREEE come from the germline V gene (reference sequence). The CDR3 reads CASSFNGGRSGNTIYF. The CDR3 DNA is TGTGCCAGCAGCTTCAACGGGGGCCGCTCTGGAAACACCATATATTTT.

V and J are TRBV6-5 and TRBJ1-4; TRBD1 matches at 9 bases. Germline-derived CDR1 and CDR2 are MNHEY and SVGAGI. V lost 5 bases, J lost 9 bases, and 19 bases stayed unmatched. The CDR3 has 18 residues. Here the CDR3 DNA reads TGTGCCAGCAGTCTAGGGGGCCGTGCCGGGACAGGGAATAAAAAACTGTTTTTT. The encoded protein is CASSLGGRAGTGNKKLFF.

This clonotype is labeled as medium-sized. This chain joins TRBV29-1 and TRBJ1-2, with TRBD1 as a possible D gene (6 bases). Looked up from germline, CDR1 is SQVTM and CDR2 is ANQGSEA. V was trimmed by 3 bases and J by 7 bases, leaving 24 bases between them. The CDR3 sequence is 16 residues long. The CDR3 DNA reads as TGCAGCGTTGACGCGGACGGGGGGGCGACCCCACTTGGCTACACCTTC. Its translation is CSVDADGGATPLGYTF.

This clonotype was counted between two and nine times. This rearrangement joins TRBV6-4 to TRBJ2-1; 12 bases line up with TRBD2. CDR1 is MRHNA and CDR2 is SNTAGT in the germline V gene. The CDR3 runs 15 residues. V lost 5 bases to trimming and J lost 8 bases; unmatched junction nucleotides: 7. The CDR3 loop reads CASSPLAGGGDEQFF. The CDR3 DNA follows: TGTGCCAGCAGTCCCCTAGCGGGGGGGGGAGATGAGCAGTTCTTC.

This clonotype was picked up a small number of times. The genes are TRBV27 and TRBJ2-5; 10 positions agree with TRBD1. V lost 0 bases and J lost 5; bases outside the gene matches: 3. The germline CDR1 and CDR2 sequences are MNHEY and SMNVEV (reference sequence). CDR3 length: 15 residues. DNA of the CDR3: TGTGCCAGCAGTTTATCGACAGGGGGCAGGGAGACCCAGTACTTC. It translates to CASSLSTGGRETQYF.

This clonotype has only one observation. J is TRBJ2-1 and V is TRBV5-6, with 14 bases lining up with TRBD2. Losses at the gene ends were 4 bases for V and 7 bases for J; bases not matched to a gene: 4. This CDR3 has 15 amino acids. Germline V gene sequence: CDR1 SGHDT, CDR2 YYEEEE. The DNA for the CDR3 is TGTGCCAGCAGCCGGACTAGCGGGGGGTGGAATGAGCAGTTCTTC. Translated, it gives CASSRTSGGWNEQFF.

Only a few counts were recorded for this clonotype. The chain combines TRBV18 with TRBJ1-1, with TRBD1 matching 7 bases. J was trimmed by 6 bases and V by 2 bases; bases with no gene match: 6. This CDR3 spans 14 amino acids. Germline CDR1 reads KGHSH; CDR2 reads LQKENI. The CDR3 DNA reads TGTGCCAGCTCACCAGAGAACAGGGGAGCTGAAGCTTTCTTT. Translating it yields CASSPENRGAEAFF.

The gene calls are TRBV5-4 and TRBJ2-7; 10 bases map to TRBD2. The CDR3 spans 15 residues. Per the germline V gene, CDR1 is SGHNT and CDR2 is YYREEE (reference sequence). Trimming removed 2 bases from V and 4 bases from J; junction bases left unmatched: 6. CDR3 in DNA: TGTGCCAGCAGCTTTATCCCTAGCGGGAGTTACGAGCAGTACTTC. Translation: CASSFIPSGSYEQYF.

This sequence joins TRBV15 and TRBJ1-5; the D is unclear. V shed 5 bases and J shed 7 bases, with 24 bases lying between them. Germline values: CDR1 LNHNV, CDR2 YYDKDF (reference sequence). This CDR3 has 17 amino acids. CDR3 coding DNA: TGTGCCACCAGCCAACGTATCACCTTATCAGAGTACCAGCCCCAGCATTTT. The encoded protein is CATSQRITLSEYQPQHF.

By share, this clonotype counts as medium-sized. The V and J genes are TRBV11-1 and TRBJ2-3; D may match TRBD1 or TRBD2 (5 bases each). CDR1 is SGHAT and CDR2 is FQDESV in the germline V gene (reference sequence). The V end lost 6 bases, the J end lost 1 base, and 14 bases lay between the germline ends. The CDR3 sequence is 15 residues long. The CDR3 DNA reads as TGTGCCAGCAGGTCCGGGACCGAGGGCACAGATACGCAGTATTTT. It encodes CASRSGTEGTDTQYF.

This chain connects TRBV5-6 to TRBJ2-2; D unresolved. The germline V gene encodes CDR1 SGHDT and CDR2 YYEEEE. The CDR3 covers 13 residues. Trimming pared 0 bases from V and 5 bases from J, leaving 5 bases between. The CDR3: CASSLASTGELFF. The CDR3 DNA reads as TGTGCCAGCAGCTTGGCGAGTACCGGGGAGCTGTTTTTT.

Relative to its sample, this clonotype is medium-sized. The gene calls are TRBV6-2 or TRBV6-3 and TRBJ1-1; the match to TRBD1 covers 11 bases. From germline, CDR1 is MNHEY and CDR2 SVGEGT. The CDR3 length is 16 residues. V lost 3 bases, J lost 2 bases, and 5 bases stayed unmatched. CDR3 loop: CASSYRTGGVNTEAFF. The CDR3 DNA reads TGTGCCAGCAGTTATAGGACAGGGGGCGTTAACACTGAAGCTTTCTTT.

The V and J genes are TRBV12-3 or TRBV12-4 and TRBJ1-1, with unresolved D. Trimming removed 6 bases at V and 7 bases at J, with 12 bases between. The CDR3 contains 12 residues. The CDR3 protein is CASSQREIEAFF. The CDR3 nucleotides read TGTGCCAGCAGCCAGAGGGAAATTGAAGCTTTCTTT.

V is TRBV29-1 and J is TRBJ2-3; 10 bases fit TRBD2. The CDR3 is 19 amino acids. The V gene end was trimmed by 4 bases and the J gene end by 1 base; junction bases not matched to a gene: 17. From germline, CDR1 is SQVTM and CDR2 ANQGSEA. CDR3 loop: CSVAPGRTSGSGGTDTQYF. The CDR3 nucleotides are TGCAGCGTTGCCCCGGGACGGACTAGCGGATCCGGGGGCACAGATACGCAGTATTTT.

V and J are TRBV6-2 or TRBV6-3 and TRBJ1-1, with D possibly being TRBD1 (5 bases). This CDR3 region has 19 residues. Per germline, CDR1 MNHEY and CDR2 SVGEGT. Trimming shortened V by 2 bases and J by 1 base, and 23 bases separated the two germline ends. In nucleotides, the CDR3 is TGTGCCAGCAGTTACCCTGGAGGGGCCACGACCAGAACGAACACTGAAGCTTTCTTT. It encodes CASSYPGGATTRTNTEAFF.

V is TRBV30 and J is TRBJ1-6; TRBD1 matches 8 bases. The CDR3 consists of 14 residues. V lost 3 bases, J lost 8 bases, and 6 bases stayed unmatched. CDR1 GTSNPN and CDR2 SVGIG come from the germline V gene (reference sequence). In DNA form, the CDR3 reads TGTGCCTGGAGCACAGGGGGACCGGATTCACCCCTCCACTTT. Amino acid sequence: CAWSTGGPDSPLHF.